These 22 T cell receptor beta chains share one sample of origin, sequenced in a study of T cells in Graves' hyperthyroidism and ophthalmopathy. From RNA transcripts, TCR beta CDR3 regions were amplified. First-round RT-PCR with HTBI primers amplified the TCR CDR3 region. Each CDR3 protein is one row after TCRdb ran MiXCR on the multiplex PCR reads. The sample gives hundreds of thousands of distinct CDR3 sequences, approximately 15% of which show up once; roughly 6.2% is in the top ten. Sequenced: blood. These receptors were collected from a woman aged 25-40 years with Graves' hyperthyroidism that later progressed to Graves' ophthalmopathy.

The rearrangement joins TRBV12-3 or TRBV12-4 to TRBJ2-3; D not certain. The V and J ends lost 10 bases and 3 bases respectively, with 14 bases between them. There are 13 residues in the CDR3. CDR3 coding DNA: TGTGCCACGGACCCGGGCATGACAGATACGCAGTATTTT. Residues: CATDPGMTDTQYF.

The table lists this clonotype with many counts. The V and J genes are TRBV5-8 and TRBJ2-3, with D possibly called TRBD1 or TRBD2 (5 bases each). The V gene lost 5 bases and the J gene lost 0 bases, with 19 bases spanning the gap. Germline-derived CDR1 and CDR2 are SGHTS and YDEGEE. This CDR3 has 17 residues. The CDR3 region is CASSKPPGRLSTDTQYF. The CDR3 nucleotides read TGTGCCAGCAGTAAGCCACCGGGACGCCTTAGCACAGATACGCAGTATTTT.

The V call is TRBV10-3, the J call TRBJ2-1; D may be TRBD2 (5 bases). Looked up from germline, CDR1 is ENHRY and CDR2 is SYGVKD. The CDR3 covers 16 residues. V was pared by 0 bases and J by 2 bases, with 11 bases between. Here the CDR3 DNA reads TGTGCCATCAGTGAGTCGCAGTCTAGCCCCTACAATGAGCAGTTCTTC. Encoded protein: CAISESQSSPYNEQFF.

V usage is TRBV5-1 and J usage is TRBJ1-2; 8 bases map to TRBD1. The CDR3 runs 15 residues. Looked up from germline, CDR1 is SGHRS and CDR2 is YFSETQ. Trimming at V came to 3 bases and at J to 4 bases, leaving 8 bases not matched to a gene. CDR3 nucleotide sequence: TGCGCCAGCAGCTATGGACAGGGTGGTACCTATGGCTACACCTTC. Its protein is CASSYGQGGTYGYTF.

This clonotype was detected many times. The V gene is TRBV7-2, the J gene TRBJ2-4, with D perhaps TRBD1 (7 bases). Trimming took off 5 bases at V and 8 bases at J, with 19 bases between the two ends. The CDR3 is 15 amino acids. Germline V gene data show CDR1 as SGHTA and CDR2 as FQGNSA. The CDR3 region is CASSPDRDLGDIQYF. CDR3 sequence (DNA): TGTGCCAGCAGCCCCGACAGGGACTTAGGCGACATTCAGTACTTC.

This clonotype was seen many times. V usage is TRBV12-3 or TRBV12-4 and J usage is TRBJ2-5, with D maybe TRBD1 (6 bases). This CDR3 has 13 residues. Trimming stripped 2 bases from V and 5 bases from J, with 9 bases between. The CDR3 sequence: CASSLQGTETQYF. CDR3 sequence (DNA): TGTGCCAGCAGTTTACAGGGGACGGAGACCCAGTACTTC.

The sample holds many counts of this clonotype. The chain has TRBV18 and TRBJ1-4; TRBD1 aligns across 8 bases. After removal of 3 bases from V and 7 bases from J, the junction contained 10 bases not matched to a gene. CDR3 length: 16 residues. The germline V gene encodes CDR1 KGHSH and CDR2 LQKENI. The CDR3 region is CASSPADRGGGEKLFF. CDR3 DNA: TGTGCCAGCTCACCCGCTGACAGGGGAGGTGGTGAAAAACTGTTTTTT.

The sample holds many counts of this clonotype. The genes are TRBV19 and TRBJ1-5, with a weak D call TRBD1 (5 bases). CDR1 is LNHDA, CDR2 SQIVND, per germline (reference sequence). The CDR3 contains 16 residues. V was clipped by 8 bases and J by 2 bases, with 19 bases between them. CDR3 loop: CASLTVAGMGNQPQHF. CDR3 DNA: TGTGCCAGTCTCACCGTGGCAGGGATGGGCAATCAGCCCCAGCATTTT.

The table lists this clonotype with many counts. This chain joins TRBV30 and TRBJ2-1; 8 bases line up with TRBD1. Germline V CDR1 and CDR2: GTSNPN, SVGIG (reference sequence). CDR3 length: 15 residues. V shed 1 base and J 9 bases; nucleotides not matched to a gene: 11. This CDR3 reads CAWSEGQVGGGEQFF. The CDR3 nucleotides are TGTGCCTGGAGTGAGGGACAGGTGGGGGGAGGTGAGCAGTTCTTC.

The sample holds many counts of this clonotype. CDR3 in DNA: TGTGCCAGTGATCTAGCGGGCCTAAGCTACGAGCAGTACTTC. This sequence encodes CASDLAGLSYEQYF. The J gene is TRBJ2-7, the V gene TRBV2; 8 bases map to TRBD2. The germline gives CDR1 SNHLY, CDR2 FYNNEI. With V trimmed by 9 bases and J by 3 bases, 10 bases remained unmatched. The CDR3 is made up of 14 amino acids.

This clonotype was seen at least ten times. The rearrangement joins TRBV6-1 to TRBJ2-3; D could derive from TRBD1 or TRBD2 (6 bases each). V was cut by 6 bases and J by 3 bases, with 16 bases left in between. Per the germline V gene, CDR1 is MNHNS and CDR2 is SASEGT. The CDR3 has 15 amino acids. The CDR3 DNA follows: TGTGCCAGCAGGACAGGCGGTGGGGGGACAGATACGCAGTATTTT. This translates into CASRTGGGGTDTQYF.

The sample holds a few counts of this clonotype. V gene TRBV18 combines with J gene TRBJ1-3, with D hard to call. Germline-derived CDR1 and CDR2 are KGHSH and LQKENI. The CDR3 is 16 residues long. V lost 3 bases and J 0 bases, leaving 12 bases between the germline ends. The CDR3: CASSPGRVLSGNTIYF. The DNA for the CDR3 is TGTGCCAGCTCACCGGGGAGGGTCCTCTCTGGAAACACCATATATTTT.

The chain has TRBV5-5 and TRBJ1-5, with no clear D. The CDR3 has 13 amino acids. V was shortened by 0 bases and J by 7 bases, with 8 bases between the two germline ends. Germline CDR1 SGHKS, CDR2 YYEKEE (reference sequence). CDR3 DNA sequence: TGTGCCAGCAGCTTGGAGCAGGAACAGCCCCAGCATTTT. Translation gives CASSLEQEQPQHF.

In this sample, this clonotype turned up many times. The CDR3 DNA reads TGTGCCAGCAGCTTAGTCGTGCCCCAGGAAGCTTTCTTT. The encoded protein is CASSLVVPQEAFF. The chain is built from TRBV7-8 and TRBJ1-1; D remains ambiguous. The CDR3 length is 13 residues. Germline V CDR1 and CDR2: SGHVS, FQNEAQ. The V gene lost 1 base and the J gene lost 8 bases, with 11 bases spanning the gap.

This clonotype was recorded many times. The chain joins TRBV7-2 to TRBJ2-3, with D maybe TRBD2 (7 bases). Germline values: CDR1 SGHTA, CDR2 FQGNSA. CDR3 length: 15 amino acids. Deletions cut 5 bases from V and 2 bases from J, with 14 bases between. The CDR3 bases are TGTGCCAGCAGCACAGGGAGGGACAACACAGATACGCAGTATTTT. It yields the protein CASSTGRDNTDTQYF.

This clonotype has only a few counts. Here the CDR3 reads CASSVEAADTDTQYF. CDR3 nucleotides: TGTGCCAGCAGCGTGGAGGCAGCGGACACAGATACGCAGTATTTT. This chain uses TRBV9 with TRBJ2-3; a weak D match, TRBD2 (5 bases). V was trimmed by 2 bases and J by 2 bases, leaving 12 bases between them. The CDR3 has 15 residues. From germline, CDR1 is SGDLS and CDR2 YYNGEE.

This clonotype came up many times. The chain recombines TRBV30 with TRBJ1-2; D is unclear. Looked up from germline, CDR1 is GTSNPN and CDR2 is SVGIG (reference sequence). V was shortened by 6 bases and J by 0 bases, with 14 bases between the two germline ends. This CDR3 is 14 amino acids long. The CDR3 region is CACPRTVANYGYTF. In DNA, the CDR3 is TGTGCCTGTCCCAGGACGGTAGCTAACTATGGCTACACCTTC. The full variable domain, completed using reference TRBV30 and TRBJ1-2, is SQTIHQWPATLVQPVGSPLSLECTVEGTSNPNLYWYRQAAGRGLQLLFYSVGIGQISSEVPQNLSASRPQDRQFILSSKKLLLSDSGFYLCACPRTVANYGYTFGSGTRLTVV.

This clonotype turned up a few times. V gene TRBV5-5 combines with J gene TRBJ2-1, with 7 bases matching TRBD2. The CDR3 covers 15 residues. CDR1 and CDR2 from the germline V gene are SGHKS and YYEKEE (reference sequence). Germline trimming cut 4 bases from V and 7 bases from J; bases unmatched to any gene: 11. The CDR3, as DNA: TGTGCCAGCAGCACCCGTTTGGGGGGGGGTAATGAGCAGTTCTTC. Amino acids: CASSTRLGGGNEQFF.

This clonotype showed up just a few times. This chain's CDR3 is CASRRDRGREGYTF. The CDR3 region has the DNA TGTGCCAGCAGACGTGACAGGGGGCGGGAGGGCTACACCTTC. The chain is built from TRBV7-8 and TRBJ1-2, with 10 bases lining up with TRBD1. This CDR3 has 14 residues. Germline CDR1 and CDR2: SGHVS and FQNEAQ. V shed 6 bases and J 8 bases; nucleotides not matched to a gene: 9.

The V call is TRBV18, the J call TRBJ2-7; no firm D call. Germline CDR1 reads KGHSH; CDR2 reads LQKENI. This CDR3 has 11 amino acids. V lost 5 bases to trimming and J lost 5 bases, with 7 bases between them. In nucleotides, the CDR3 is TGTGCCAGCTCATCCCAGAACGAGCAGTACTTC. This encodes CASSSQNEQYF.

This clonotype was seen many times. This CDR3 reads CASSPSWGNTEAFF. CDR3 sequence (DNA): TGTGCCAGCAGCCCCAGTTGGGGGAACACTGAAGCTTTCTTT. V is TRBV3-1 and J is TRBJ1-1; no firm D call. Germline V gene lookup returns CDR1 LGHDT and CDR2 YNNKEL (reference sequence). This CDR3 comprises 14 residues. Deletions cut 4 bases from V and 1 base from J, with 10 bases between. Full variable domain (missing parts from reference TRBV3-1 and TRBJ1-1): DTAVSQTPKYLVTQMGNDKSIKCEQNLGHDTMYWYKQDSKKFLKIMFSYNNKELIINETVPNRFSPKSPDKAHLNLHINSLELGDSAVYFCASSPSWGNTEAFFGQGTRLTVV.

This clonotype was seen only once. The rearrangement links TRBV20-1 to TRBJ2-2; 8 nucleotides align to TRBD1. Germline CDR1 and CDR2: DFQATT and SNEGSKA (reference sequence). The ends lost 2 bases at V and 7 bases at J; junction bases unmatched: 12. The length of the CDR3 is 16 residues. The CDR3 bases are TGCAGTGCTAGAAAGGAACAGGGGGTTCAAGGCGGGGAGCTGTTTTTT. Its protein is CSARKEQGVQGGELFF.